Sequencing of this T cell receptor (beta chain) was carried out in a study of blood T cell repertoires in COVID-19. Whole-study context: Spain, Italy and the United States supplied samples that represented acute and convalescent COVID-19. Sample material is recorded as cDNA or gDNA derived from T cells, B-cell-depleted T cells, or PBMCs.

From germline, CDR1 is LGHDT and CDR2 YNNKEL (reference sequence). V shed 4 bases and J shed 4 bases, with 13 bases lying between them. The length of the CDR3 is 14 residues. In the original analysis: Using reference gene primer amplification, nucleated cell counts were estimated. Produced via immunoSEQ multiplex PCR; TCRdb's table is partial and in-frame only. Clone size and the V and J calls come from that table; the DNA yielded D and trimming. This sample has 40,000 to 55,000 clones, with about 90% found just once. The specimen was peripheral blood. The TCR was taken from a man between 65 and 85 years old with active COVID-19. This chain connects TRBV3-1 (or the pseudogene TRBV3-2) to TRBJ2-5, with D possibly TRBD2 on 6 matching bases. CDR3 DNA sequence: TGTGCCAGCAGCCTCAACCGGGGGTCAGAGACCCAGTACTTC. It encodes CASSLNRGSETQYF.